The clone carrying this TCR beta chain appeared many times. Its antigen is not identified. TCRdb called the 5' RACE reads again in MiXCR, with one record for every CDR3 protein. The repertoire holds some 400,000 distinct CDR3 sequences, 20% to 25% seen once, with less than 20% in the top ten. These data come from a study of CD8 T cells in ankylosing spondylitis. The study's findings and limits: In ankylosing spondylitis blood, a motif of roughly 8 highly homologous TCR beta variants appeared characteristic. The clones that were linked to disease were reported to be significantly enriched in matched synovial fluid samples from ankylosing spondylitis patients. As for the disease-linked clones, they showed a CD8+ phenotype and occurred at relatively low frequencies in peripheral blood.

CDR3 length: 14 residues. Deletions cut 6 bases from V and 7 bases from J, with 18 bases between. Germline lookup yields CDR1 KGHSH and CDR2 LQKENI. This chain joins TRBV18 and TRBJ1-1, with a possible D match to TRBD1 (6 bases). The sequenced material came from blood, either unsorted or a sorted T cell fraction (not recorded which). The TCR comes from a male donor with ankylosing spondylitis. The DNA of the CDR3 is TGTGCCAGCTCCCTAGGCGGGGGGGCTAATGAAGCTTTCTTT. Protein: CASSLGGGANEAFF.